One sample yielded the 23 T cell receptor beta chains listed below, sequenced in a study of Graves' ophthalmopathy and Graves' hyperthyroidism. TCR beta CDR3 regions were amplified from RNA transcripts. HTBI primers served in a first-round RT-PCR, which a second-round multiplex PCR followed. MiXCR, run by TCRdb on the multiplex PCR reads, gives a single entry per CDR3 protein. The sample holds some 250,000 distinct CDR3 sequences, around 45% seen once. Material for sequencing was peripheral blood. Source of these receptors: an adult man with Graves' ophthalmopathy.

The J gene is TRBJ1-1, the V gene TRBV2; the match to TRBD1 covers 8 bases. Germline V gene data show CDR1 as SNHLY and CDR2 as FYNNEI. The CDR3 contains 13 residues. Unmatched junction bases numbered 6, after V lost 8 bases and J lost 4 bases. The CDR3 DNA follows: TGTGCCAGCGGAAAGGGACAGGTCACTGAAGCTTTCTTT. It yields the protein CASGKGQVTEAFF.

The chain joins TRBV19 to TRBJ2-7; 7 nucleotides agree with TRBD1. CDR3 length: 14 residues. Germline V gene lookup returns CDR1 LNHDA and CDR2 SQIVND (reference sequence). V was clipped by 5 bases and J by 2 bases; unmatched bases: 6. The CDR3 coding sequence is TGTGCCAGTAGTCATGGGGACAGTGCCTACGAGCAGTACTTC. Translating gives CASSHGDSAYEQYF. Full variable domain (remainder filled in from reference TRBV19 and TRBJ2-7): DGGITQSPKYLFRKEGQNVTLSCEQNLNHDAMYWYRQDPGQGLRLIYYSQIVNDFQKGDIAEGYSVSREKKESFPLTVTSAQKNPTAFYLCASSHGDSAYEQYFGPGTRLTVT.

V is TRBV29-1 and J is TRBJ2-7; 7 bases line up with TRBD2. The length of the CDR3 is 17 residues. Germline V lookup: CDR1 SQVTM, CDR2 ANQGSEA. V trimming: 8 bases; J trimming: 5 bases; junction bases outside the gene matches: 24. CDR3 residues: CSTQRGTTDTEADEQYF. For the CDR3, the DNA is TGCAGCACCCAGCGGGGTACGACTGACACTGAAGCTGACGAGCAGTACTTC.

The V call is TRBV5-4, the J call TRBJ2-5; 7 nucleotides match TRBD1. This CDR3 has 14 residues. Per the germline V gene, CDR1 is SGHNT and CDR2 is YYREEE (reference sequence). Trimming removed 2 bases from V and 7 bases from J; junction bases left unmatched: 8. DNA for the CDR3: TGTGCCAGCAGCTTAGATACAGGGGCCGGGACCCAGTACTTC. Translation: CASSLDTGAGTQYF.

The gene calls are TRBV6-5 and TRBJ2-7, with D possibly matching TRBD2 (5 bases). CDR3 length equals 14 residues. V lost 6 bases to trimming and J lost 2 bases, with 14 bases between them. Germline CDR1 MNHEY, CDR2 SVGAGI. CDR3 residues: CASRADLPPYEQYF. In DNA form, the CDR3 reads TGTGCCAGCAGAGCGGACTTGCCGCCCTACGAGCAGTACTTC.

This sequence joins TRBV7-9 and TRBJ1-3; maybe TRBD1 (6 bases). Trimming took 4 bases from V and 4 from J, leaving 11 bases between them. In germline, CDR1 is SEHNR, CDR2 FQNEAQ (reference sequence). The CDR3 sequence is 14 residues long. The CDR3 DNA is TGTGCCAGCAGCTATCAGGGGCGGGGAAACACCATATATTTT. As protein: CASSYQGRGNTIYF.

The chain recombines TRBV10-3 with TRBJ2-7; TRBD1 agrees at 9 bases. V shed 3 bases and J 0 bases; nucleotides not matched to a gene: 15. CDR1 and CDR2 from the germline V gene are ENHRY and SYGVKD. The CDR3 has 19 amino acids. In nucleotides, the CDR3 is TGTGCCATCAGTGACCTCGACTGGACAGGGGCCCTCAGCTCCTACGAGCAGTACTTC. It codes for CAISDLDWTGALSSYEQYF.

The rearrangement links TRBV5-1 to TRBJ2-2; D unresolved. Germline V gene lookup returns CDR1 SGHRS and CDR2 YFSETQ. Trimming took 4 bases from V and 5 from J, leaving 15 bases between them. The CDR3 contains 15 residues. CDR3 sequence reads: CASSPSAPNTGELFF. The CDR3 DNA reads TGCGCCAGCAGCCCTTCCGCCCCCAATACCGGGGAGCTGTTTTTT.

This clonotype was recorded a few times. V is TRBV5-4 and J is TRBJ1-2; D gene ambiguous. There are 14 residues in the CDR3. Germline V gives CDR1 SGHNT, CDR2 YYREEE (reference sequence). V was shortened by 0 bases and J by 4 bases, with 10 bases between the two germline ends. The CDR3 region is CASSLDRGTYGYTF. In nucleotides, the CDR3 is TGTGCCAGCAGCTTGGATCGGGGTACCTATGGCTACACCTTC. Drawing the rest from reference TRBV5-4 and TRBJ1-2, the complete variable domain is ETGVTQSPTHLIKTRGQQVTLRCSSQSGHNTVSWYQQALGQGPQFIFQYYREEENGRGNFPPRFSGLQFPNYSSELNVNALELDDSALYLCASSLDRGTYGYTFGSGTRLTVV.

This clonotype occurred once. The rearrangement uses TRBV6-6 and TRBJ1-4; perhaps TRBD1 as D (6 bases). Per germline, CDR1 MNHNY and CDR2 SVGAGI (reference sequence). CDR3 length equals 14 residues. V was shortened by 8 bases and J by 11 bases, with 21 bases between the two germline ends. The CDR3 sequence: CASLKKDSLWKLFF. The CDR3 nucleotides are TGTGCCAGCCTGAAAAAGGACAGCCTATGGAAACTGTTTTTT.

With regard to this clonotype: A clone one base away is much larger, so this may be a read error. No conserved phenylalanine or tryptophan is present at the end of the CDR3, so a read error is the likely explanation. The V and J genes are TRBV29-1 and TRBJ1-1, with 8 bases identical to TRBD1. The CDR3 length is 12 residues. V trimming: 6 bases; J trimming: 0 bases; junction bases outside the gene matches: 0. Germline values: CDR1 SQVTM, CDR2 ANQGSEA. The CDR3 sequence: CSVGQVNTEAFS. The CDR3 coding sequence is TGCAGCGTGGGACAGGTGAACACTGAAGCTTTCTCT.

This clonotype was seen a handful of times. The V gene is TRBV7-8, the J gene TRBJ2-7, with D perhaps matching TRBD1 or TRBD2 (7 bases each). Trimming removed 4 bases at V and 5 bases at J, with 12 bases between. The CDR3 has 13 residues. Germline V gene sequence: CDR1 SGHVS, CDR2 FQNEAQ. CDR3 DNA: TGTGCCAGCAGCTCGACAGGGAGGGACGAGCAGTACTTC. Encoded protein: CASSSTGRDEQYF.

This clonotype was recorded many times. This chain uses TRBV29-1 with TRBJ1-5; D is ambiguous. CDR1 is SQVTM and CDR2 is ANQGSEA in the germline V gene. Trimming pared 6 bases from V and 0 bases from J, leaving 9 bases between. The CDR3 consists of 13 residues. The CDR3 sequence is CSVATDSNQPQHF. CDR3 coding DNA: TGCAGCGTCGCAACGGATAGCAATCAGCCCCAGCATTTT. Complete variable domain (other parts from reference TRBV29-1 and TRBJ1-5): SAVISQKPSRDICQRGTSLTIQCQVDSQVTMMFWYRQQPGQSLTLIATANQGSEATYESGFVIDKFPISRPNLTFSTLTVSNMSPEDSSIYLCSVATDSNQPQHFGDGTRLSIL.

The chain couples TRBV12-3 or TRBV12-4 to TRBJ1-2; 10 nucleotides align to TRBD1. Trimming removed 2 bases from V and 6 bases from J; junction bases left unmatched: 6. This CDR3 is built from 15 residues. DNA for the CDR3: TGTGCCAGCAGTTTATTGGGGGGACAGGGGAATGGCTACACCTTC. Translating gives CASSLLGGQGNGYTF.

The chain couples TRBV11-2 to TRBJ1-2; 8 bases agree with TRBD1. V lost 3 bases and J lost 3; bases outside the gene matches: 6. Germline V gene data show CDR1 as SGHAT and CDR2 as FQNNGV. This CDR3 contains 15 residues. The CDR3 here is CASSLQGAQDYGYTF. CDR3 coding DNA: TGTGCCAGCAGCTTGCAGGGGGCGCAGGACTATGGCTACACCTTC. Full variable domain (rest looked up from reference TRBV11-2 and TRBJ1-2): EAGVAQSPRYKIIEKRQSVAFWCNPISGHATLYWYQQILGQGPKLLIQFQNNGVVDDSQLPKDRFSAERLKGVDSTLKIQPAKLEDSAVYLCASSLQGAQDYGYTFGSGTRLTVV.

The chain links TRBV24-1 to TRBJ2-3, with unresolved D. Germline CDR1 and CDR2: KGHDR and SFDVKD. Trimming removed 4 bases at V and 1 base at J, with 11 bases between. The CDR3 totals 15 residues. The CDR3 nucleotides are TGTGCCACCAGTGACCCCGGGCTTGGCACAGATACGCAGTATTTT. It is translated as CATSDPGLGTDTQYF.

V is TRBV29-1 and J is TRBJ2-6; TRBD2 matches 9 bases. Germline values: CDR1 SQVTM, CDR2 ANQGSEA. The CDR3 is made up of 19 amino acids. After removal of 0 bases from V and 4 bases from J, the junction contained 13 bases not matched to a gene. Written as DNA, the CDR3 is TGCAGCGTTGAAGATTTCTCGTCTAGCGGGAATGCCGGGGCCAACGTCCTGACTTTC. Amino acids: CSVEDFSSSGNAGANVLTF. The full variable domain, completed using reference TRBV29-1 and TRBJ2-6, is SAVISQKPSRDICQRGTSLTIQCQVDSQVTMMFWYRQQPGQSLTLIATANQGSEATYESGFVIDKFPISRPNLTFSTLTVSNMSPEDSSIYLCSVEDFSSSGNAGANVLTFGAGSRLTVL.

The chain joins TRBV12-3 or TRBV12-4 to TRBJ2-2; D is unclear. Deletions cut 6 bases from V and 6 bases from J, with 8 bases between. The CDR3 extends over 12 amino acids. The CDR3 sequence is CASSVVAGELFF. For the CDR3, the DNA is TGTGCCAGCAGCGTAGTGGCCGGGGAGCTGTTTTTT.

V usage is TRBV5-1 and J usage is TRBJ2-7; possibly TRBD1 for D (6 bases). Germline CDR1 SGHRS, CDR2 YFSETQ. V lost 4 bases and J lost 6, with 17 bases in between. The CDR3 contains 14 residues. Here the CDR3 reads CASSNRDTPVEQYF. CDR3 sequence (DNA): TGCGCCAGCAGCAACCGGGACACCCCTGTCGAGCAGTACTTC.

This sequence joins TRBV20-1 and TRBJ1-6, with D tentatively TRBD1 (6 bases). This CDR3 spans 12 amino acids. Trimming shortened V by 8 bases and J by 10 bases, and 15 bases separated the two germline ends. Germline CDR1 reads DFQATT; CDR2 reads SNEGSKA (reference sequence). The chain's CDR3 is CSPTGTRSPLHF. Written as DNA, the CDR3 is TGCAGTCCAACAGGGACAAGATCACCCCTCCACTTT.

This chain connects TRBV7-2 to TRBJ2-7; a possible D gene is TRBD2 (5 bases). Trimming shortened V by 1 base and J by 7 bases, and 17 bases separated the two germline ends. Germline V CDR1 and CDR2: SGHTA, FQGNSA. The CDR3 spans 15 residues. CDR3 nucleotide sequence: TGTGCCAGCAGCTTAGGCGACATTGGGAGCAATGAGCAGTACTTC. Translated, it gives CASSLGDIGSNEQYF. Complete variable domain (other parts from reference TRBV7-2 and TRBJ2-7): GAGVSQSPSNKVTEKGKDVELRCDPISGHTALYWYRQSLGQGLEFLIYFQGNSAPDKSGLPSDRFSAERTGGSVSTLTIQRTQQEDSAVYLCASSLGDIGSNEQYFGPGTRLTVT.

About this clonotype: The germline gene is not matched at one end of the junction; a read error may be the cause. This chain links TRBV10-3 with TRBJ2-7; 7 positions agree with TRBD1. This CDR3 has 16 residues. CDR1 is ENHRY, CDR2 SYGVKD, per germline. The CDR3 loop is CASSFPRTGFPYEQYF. CDR3 nucleotides: TGTGCCAGCAGTTTTCCCCGGACAGGCTTTCCCTACGAGCAGTACTTC.

This clonotype was seen more than once but under ten times. The gene calls are TRBV6-5 and TRBJ1-6, with D unclear. Germline loops: CDR1 MNHEY, CDR2 SVGAGI. This CDR3 is 14 amino acids long. The germline V and J ends were trimmed by 2 bases and 4 bases, with 6 bases remaining between them. The CDR3 nucleotides read TGTGCCAGCAGTTACCAACAGTATAATTCACCCCTCCACTTT. Translation: CASSYQQYNSPLHF.